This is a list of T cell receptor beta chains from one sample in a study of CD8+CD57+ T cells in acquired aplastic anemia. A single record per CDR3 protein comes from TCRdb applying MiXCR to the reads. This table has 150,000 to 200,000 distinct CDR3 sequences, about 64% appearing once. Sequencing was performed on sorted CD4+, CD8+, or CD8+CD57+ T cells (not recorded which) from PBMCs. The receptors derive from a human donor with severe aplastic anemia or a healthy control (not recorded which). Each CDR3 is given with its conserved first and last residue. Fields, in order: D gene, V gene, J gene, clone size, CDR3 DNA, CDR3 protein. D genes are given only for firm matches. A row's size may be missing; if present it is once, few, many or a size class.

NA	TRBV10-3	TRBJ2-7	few	TGTGCCATCAGTTCGGACGGCCCCTACGAGCAGTACTTC	CAISSDGPYEQYF
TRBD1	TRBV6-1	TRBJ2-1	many	TGTGCCAGCAGTGAATGGCAGGGGGCCTTTGGTGAGCAGTTCTTC	CASSEWQGAFGEQFF
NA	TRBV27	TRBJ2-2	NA	TGTGCCAGCCGGGTCCGAATGGGTAACACCGGGGAGCTGTTTTTT	CASRVRMGNTGELFF
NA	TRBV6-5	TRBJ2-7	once	TGTGCCAGCAGTTACTCGATGGGGTACGAGCAGTACTTC	CASSYSMGYEQYF
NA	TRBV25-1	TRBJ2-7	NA	TGTGCCAGCAGTGCTAACCCCCTGGGAATGGGATCATACGAGCAGTACTTC	CASSANPLGMGSYEQYF
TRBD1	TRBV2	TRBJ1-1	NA	TGTGCCAGCAGTGTCGACAGGGGTAGCACTGAAGCTTTCTTT	CASSVDRGSTEAFF
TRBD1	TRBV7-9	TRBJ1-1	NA	TGTGCCAGCAGCCATTTGGGACAGGGACGGAGTATAAGGCCCGACACTGAAGCTTTCTTT	CASSHLGQGRSIRPDTEAFF
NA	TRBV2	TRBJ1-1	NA	TGTGCCAGCACTTTGGGGCGGCCAGGGAGGGGGAACACTGAAGCTTTCTTT	CASTLGRPGRGNTEAFF
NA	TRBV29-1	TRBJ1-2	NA	TGCAGCGTTCCCCAACCGGGGGACTATGGCTACACCTTC	CSVPQPGDYGYTF
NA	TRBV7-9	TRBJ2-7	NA	TGTGCCAGCAGCTATATCGGCGAGCAGTACTTC	CASSYIGEQYF
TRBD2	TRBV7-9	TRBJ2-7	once	TGCAGCGTTAGACTAGCGGGAGCGTCCTCAGAGCAGTACTTC	CSVRLAGASSEQYF
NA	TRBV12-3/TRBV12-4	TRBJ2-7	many	TGTGCCAGCAGTTTCCATCCCAGCTACGAGCAGTACTTC	CASSFHPSYEQYF
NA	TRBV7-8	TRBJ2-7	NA	TGTGCCAGCAGCTCGGCAGAGGGGACGGACTCCTACGAGCAGTACTTC	CASSSAEGTDSYEQYF
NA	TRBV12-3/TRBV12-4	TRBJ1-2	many	TGTGCCAGCAGTCCTGGGACTGCGTATGGCTACACCTTC	CASSPGTAYGYTF
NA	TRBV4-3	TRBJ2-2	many	TGCGCCAGCAGCCAAGGTCTGGGGGGGCCTTTCGGGGAGCTGTTTTTT	CASSQGLGGPFGELFF
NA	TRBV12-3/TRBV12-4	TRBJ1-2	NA	TGTGCCAGCAGTGATGAACCGGGACCCCCTGGCGATGGCTACACCTTC	CASSDEPGPPGDGYTF
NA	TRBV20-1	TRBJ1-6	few	TGCAGTGCTAGAGATTTAATTAGACAGGCAGGAAATAATTCACCCCTCCACTTT	CSARDLIRQAGNNSPLHF
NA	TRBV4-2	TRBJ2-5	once	TGTGCCAGCAGCCAAGTGGAGTCCACGCAAGAGACCCAGTACTTC	CASSQVESTQETQYF
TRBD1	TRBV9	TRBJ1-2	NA	TGTGCCAGCAGCGCGCCCGGGACAGATAACTATGGCTACACCTTC	CASSAPGTDNYGYTF
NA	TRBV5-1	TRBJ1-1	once	TGCGCCAGCAGCTTGACGTCAGGGGTGGGGAACACTGAAGCTTTCTTT	CASSLTSGVGNTEAFF
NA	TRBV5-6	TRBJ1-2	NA	TGTGCCAGCAGCTTGTCTAGTTCCTATGGCTACACCTTC	CASSLSSSYGYTF
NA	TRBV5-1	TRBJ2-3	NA	TGCGCCAGCAAACAGGGAGGTAGGACAGATACGCAGTATTTT	CASKQGGRTDTQYF
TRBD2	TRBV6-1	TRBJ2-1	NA	TGTGCCAGCAGTCGACTAGCGGGAGTCTCCTACAATGAGCAGTTCTTC	CASSRLAGVSYNEQFF
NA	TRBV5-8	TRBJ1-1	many	TGTGCCAGCAGCTTCGAAACCAGGGTGGCTTTCTTT	CASSFETRVAFF
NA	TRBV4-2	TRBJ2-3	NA	TGTGCCAGCAGCCAACCAACTAGCACAGATACGCAGTATTTT	CASSQPTSTDTQYF
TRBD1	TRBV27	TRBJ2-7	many	TGTGCCAGCAGTCCGGGACAGCTGGCGTCCTACGAGCAGTACTTC	CASSPGQLASYEQYF
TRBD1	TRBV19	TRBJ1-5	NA	TGTGCCAGTAGGACGACAGGGGCGAGCAATCAGCCCCAGCATTTT	CASRTTGASNQPQHF
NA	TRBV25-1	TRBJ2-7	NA	TGTGCCAGCAGTGTATCCCTGGAACCCTCGGGGTACGAGCAGTACTTC	CASSVSLEPSGYEQYF
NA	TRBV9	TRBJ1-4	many	TGTGCCAGCAGCGTAGCATACAGTTTAAATGAAAAACTGTTTTTT	CASSVAYSLNEKLFF
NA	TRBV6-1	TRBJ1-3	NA	TGTGCCAGCCATGATCAGGATGTCTCTGGAAACACCATATATTTT	CASHDQDVSGNTIYF
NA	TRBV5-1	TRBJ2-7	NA	TGCGCCAGCAGGAACGAACACCCTTTATGGTACTTC	CASRNEHPLWYF
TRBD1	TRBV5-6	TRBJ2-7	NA	TGTGCCAGCAGCCCAGGGACAGTTAACTACGAGCAGTACTTC	CASSPGTVNYEQYF
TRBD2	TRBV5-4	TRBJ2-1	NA	TGTGCCAGCAACGGAGGGACTAGCGGGGGGGCGAATAATGAGCAGTTCTTC	CASNGGTSGGANNEQFF
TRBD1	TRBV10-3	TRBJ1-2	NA	TGTGCCATCCCAGCACAGGGGAACTATGGCTACACCTTC	CAIPAQGNYGYTF
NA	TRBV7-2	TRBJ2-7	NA	TGCGCCAGCAGCCAAGTAGGCCAGGGGTGGAGGAACGAGCAGTACTTC	CASSQVGQGWRNEQYF
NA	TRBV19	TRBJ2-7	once	TGTGCCAGCAGCACGACGGCCTCCTACGAGCAGTACTTC	CASSTTASYEQYF
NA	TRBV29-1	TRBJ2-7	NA	TGCAGCGTCGAAGCCGTCCAGGGGGGTATGAGGCAGTACTTC	CSVEAVQGGMRQYF
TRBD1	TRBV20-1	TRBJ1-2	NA	TGCAGTGGAGGACAGGGGTATGGCTACACCTTC	CSGGQGYGYTF
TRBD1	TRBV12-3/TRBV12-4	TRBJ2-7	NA	TGTGCCAGCACCTCCCAGGTAGGGACAGCCTCCGAGCAGTACTTC	CASTSQVGTASEQYF
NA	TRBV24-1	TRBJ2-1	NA	TGTGCCACCAGTGATTTGGGCAGCTACAATGAGCAGTTCTTC	CATSDLGSYNEQFF
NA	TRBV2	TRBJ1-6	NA	TGTGCCAGCAGGACGAGGGAGAACACTAATTCACCCCTCCACTTT	CASRTRENTNSPLHF
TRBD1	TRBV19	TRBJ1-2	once	TGTGCCAGTAGTGTCCTCAGGGGGCGAAATGGCTACACCTTC	CASSVLRGRNGYTF
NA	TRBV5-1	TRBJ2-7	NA	TGCGCCAGCAGCTTGGTAGCCGAGGCCTACGAGCAGTACTTC	CASSLVAEAYEQYF
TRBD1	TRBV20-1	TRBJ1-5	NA	TGCAGTGCTGGAGGGGGGAAGGGGGCAAATAGCAATCAGCCCCAGCATTTT	CSAGGGKGANSNQPQHF
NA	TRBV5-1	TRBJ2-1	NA	TGCGCCAGCAGCTTGGTTCAGGGTTATGAGCAGTTCTTC	CASSLVQGYEQFF
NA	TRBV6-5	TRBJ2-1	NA	TGTGCCAGCAGCTCGGGAGCGTCCTACAATGAGCAGTCCTTC	CASSSGASYNEQSF
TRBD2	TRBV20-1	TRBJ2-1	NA	TGCAGTGCTAGAGGGACTAGCGGGAGGCCTAACTACAATGAGCAGTTCTTC	CSARGTSGRPNYNEQFF
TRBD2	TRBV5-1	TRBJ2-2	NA	TGCGCCAGCAGCACTAGCGGCCCCGGGGAGCTGTTTTTT	CASSTSGPGELFF
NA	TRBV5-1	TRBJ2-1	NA	TGCGCCAGCAGCTTGGATGCAGCTGAGCAGTTCTTC	CASSLDAAEQFF
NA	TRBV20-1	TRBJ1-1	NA	TGCAGTGCTGCCAGGCCCCACACTGAAGCTTTCTTT	CSAARPHTEAFF
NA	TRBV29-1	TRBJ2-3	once	TGCGCGGCGTTACCTAGCACAGATACGCAGTATTTT	CAALPSTDTQYF
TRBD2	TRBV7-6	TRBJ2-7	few	TGTGCCAGCATCCCCGATGGGGGGGTGGGGAAGTACGAGCAGTACTTC	CASIPDGGVGKYEQYF
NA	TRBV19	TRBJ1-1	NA	TGTGCCAGTGGGGGGTACACTGAAGCTTTCTTT	CASGGYTEAFF
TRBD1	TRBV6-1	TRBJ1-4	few	TGTGCCAGCAGTGACTTCCTGGACAGGGGGGTAACTAATGAAAAACTGTTTTTT	CASSDFLDRGVTNEKLFF
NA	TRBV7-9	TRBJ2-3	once	TGTGCCAGCAGTTTGGACTCCCCAGGGGGGTCGACAGATACGCAGTATTTT	CASSLDSPGGSTDTQYF